This T cell receptor beta chain appears in the sequencing data of a study of T cells in Graves' hyperthyroidism and ophthalmopathy (dated by TCRdb to about 2019). With regard to the full study: Peripheral blood was collected at initial diagnosis, before any treatment. A discovery cohort of about 96 patients, about 40 with Graves' ophthalmopathy and 55 to 60 with stable Graves' hyperthyroidism, was used to find distinguishing TCR V-J signatures. An independent validation cohort of fewer than 20 hyperthyroidism patients and about 16 patients who later progressed to ophthalmopathy tested prospective prediction of ophthalmopathy. For training and testing, the roughly 100 patients in the discovery cohort were randomly divided in a 7:3 ratio. The study also compared thyroid tissue and blood T-cell repertoires from 6 or 7 Graves' hyperthyroidism patients. After blood sampling, hyperthyroidism patients were treated with methimazole at a starting dose of 30 mg daily, and ophthalmopathy patients were treated with high-dose intravenous methylprednisolone. The paper describes TCR Vbeta CDR3 sequencing of 140 or so peripheral blood samples, made up of around 41 ophthalmopathy patients, more than 70 hyperthyroidism patients and 17 progressor patients.

Overall results and qualifications from the work: In cross-validation, a model built on a 13 V-J signature told ophthalmopathy apart from stable hyperthyroidism with just under 90% sensitivity and about 81% specificity, and in testing the same model reached 80%/75%. Sample size was not statistically predetermined, and blinding of investigators to group allocation was not performed. In validation, progression to ophthalmopathy was predicted by the model with 70.59% sensitivity and 72.22% specificity, a median of roughly 6 months before onset. Most expanded thyroid clonotypes (frequency above 0.001) were also found in blood, which suggests that blood repertoires may mirror thyroid immune responses.

For CDR1 and CDR2, the germline V gene (reference sequence) lists LGHDT and YNNKEL. Relative to germline, V is 0 bases shorter and J is 5 bases shorter, with 15 bases between their ends. The CDR3 covers 16 residues, taking in both the cysteine and the phenylalanine. Only CDR3 DNA remains: 48 bases, in frame from the first base. Moderately to severely active disease, a Clinical Activity Score of at least 3, a NOSPECS grade of at least 4, and a duration under 3 months were present in ophthalmopathy patients. The study excluded patients with uncontrolled infections, other autoimmune diseases, pregnancy or lactation. Diagnoses were based on clinical symptoms, serum thyroxine and TRAb, thyroid ultrasound and orbital computed tomography. PBMCs were isolated from about 9.2 ml of fresh peripheral blood by Ficoll-Paque density gradient centrifugation. Total RNA was extracted using Trizol reagent, and RNA quality was assessed on an Agilent 2100 Bioanalyzer.

This clonotype was counted a few times. Its recognized antigen is unknown. There are no base qualities to consult, and no much larger clone falls within one base. The TCR beta CDR3 regions were amplified from the RNA transcripts. The first round of RT-PCR for the TCR CDR3 was performed with the HTBI primer set and the Qiagen OneStep RT-PCR kit. A second multiplex PCR round built the libraries, followed by size selection and purification. Paired-end sequencing of the libraries was performed with 100 bp reads on an Illumina HiSeq2000. The study's processing was this. SOAPnuke was used to process the raw data, with reads discarded if the reads contained adapters or uncalled bases, had a mean Phred below 15, or lacked an exact constant-primer or identifier match. COPE v1.2.5 was used to merge high-quality paired reads, and clonotypes were defined as unique nucleotide sequences. MiTCR v1.1 was used to align clonotypes to the IMGT TRBV, TRBD and TRBJ reference segments. The analysis was restricted to V-J combinations with a frequency above 0.0001, which together covered 99% to 99.2% of the repertoires. A TCS score was defined as the ratio between F50 (clonal expansion) and ExV (chaos), using BLOSUM62-based TCRdist between CDR3 peptides within each V-J. Welch's t-statistics and random forest reduced fewer than 600 V-J features to roughly 13, which were used in a naive Bayes classifier (R e1071). TCRdb applied fastp at Q25 and MiXCR to the public reads, then kept only in-frame beta chains. Under each unique CDR3 protein, matching rows form one entry showing the most common genes and DNA. These V and J calls rely on TCRdb rather than the paper's analysis. In this sample the table shows hundreds of thousands of distinct CDR3 sequences, approximately 16% of which occur a single time. In total, the top ten clones hold around 30% of the sample.

The V and J segments used are TRBV3-1 and TRBJ2-3, with no confidently assigned D gene. The source is a woman younger than 30 with Graves' ophthalmopathy. What was sequenced was blood. The CDR3 protein sequence reads: CASSQDYGQSQDTQYF. The DNA sequence is given as TGTGCCAGCAGCCAAGATTACGGGCAGTCGCAAGATACGCAGTATTTT.